These T cell receptor beta chains were read from a single sample in a study of T-cell memory formation after mild COVID-19. TCRdb re-derived calls from the 5' RACE reads in MiXCR, one entry per CDR3 protein. The sample has 400,000 or so distinct CDR3 sequences, 21% seen once. Sequenced sample: PBMCs or a T cell subset sorted from them (not recorded which). These receptors all come from an adult woman who had mild COVID-19 (a few samples of this study predate the infection). Cell type and time point are not known. Both conserved end residues are part of each CDR3. The D gene is left open where the match is weak. Expanded clones get a size class; other rows say once, few or many, or leave the size out.

D | J | V | size | DNA | CDR3
. | TRBJ1-1 | TRBV29-1 | few | TGCAGCGTGTCCCCCGGGACCCCCTCCGAAGCTTTCTTT | CSVSPGTPSEAFF
. | TRBJ1-4 | TRBV4-2 | . | TGTGCCAGCAGCCAAGATTGGGGCAGAAGTGAAAAACTGTTTTTT | CASSQDWGRSEKLFF
. | TRBJ2-1 | TRBV5-1 | few | TGCGCCAGCAGCTTGGTAGGGGCGCAGGATAATGAGCAGTTCTTC | CASSLVGAQDNEQFF
TRBD1 | TRBJ2-5 | TRBV20-1 | . | TGCAGTGCTAGAAGACAGGGGACGGAGACCCAGTACTTC | CSARRQGTETQYF
TRBD1 | TRBJ2-3 | TRBV7-9 | . | TGTGCCAGCAGCTTAGTTCCGGACAGGGTAGCAGATACGCAGTATTTT | CASSLVPDRVADTQYF
. | TRBJ2-2 | TRBV12-3/TRBV12-4 | . | TGTGCCAGCGGGACGGCATACTACACCGGGGAGCTGTTTTTT | CASGTAYYTGELFF
. | TRBJ2-3 | TRBV18 | . | TGTGCCAGCTCACCGGAAAGCACAGATACGCAGTATTTT | CASSPESTDTQYF
. | TRBJ2-2 | TRBV4-1 | . | TGCGCCAGCAGCCAAGTGGTCGCACTCGTGGACACCGGGGAGCTGTTTTTT | CASSQVVALVDTGELFF
TRBD2 | TRBJ2-7 | TRBV5-1 | few | TGCGCCAGCAGCCCTGGAAAGACTAGCGCGAGCTCCTACGAGCAGTACTTC | CASSPGKTSASSYEQYF
TRBD1 | TRBJ1-2 | TRBV12-3/TRBV12-4 | . | TGTGCCAGCAGTTTCTACAGGGGTGGCTACACCTTC | CASSFYRGGYTF
. | TRBJ2-1 | TRBV9 | few | TGTGCCAGCAGCGTAACCCCGGGACCAACGATCAATGAGCAGTTCTTC | CASSVTPGPTINEQFF
. | TRBJ2-5 | TRBV6-2/TRBV6-3 | few | TGTGCCAGCAGGGTCGGGACTGAGACCCAGTACTTC | CASRVGTETQYF
TRBD1 | TRBJ2-7 | TRBV29-1 | few | TGCAGCGCCTCACAGGGGACGCTCGCCTACGAGCAGTACTTC | CSASQGTLAYEQYF
. | TRBJ1-6 | TRBV9 | . | TGTGCCAGCAGCGTAGGGTGGAGCTCCTATAATTCACCCCTCCACTTT | CASSVGWSSYNSPLHF
. | TRBJ1-2 | TRBV7-9 | . | TGTGCCAGCAGTCTAAATGGCTACACCTTC | CASSLNGYTF
TRBD1 | TRBJ1-4 | TRBV9 | . | TGTGCCAGCAGCTCTCGGACAGGACACGGAAAACTGTTTTTT | CASSSRTGHGKLFF
. | TRBJ2-7 | TRBV24-1 | few | TGTGCCACCAGTGATTCGGAGCGGATCCGGGGCGGGCAGTACTTC | CATSDSERIRGGQYF
. | TRBJ2-7 | TRBV5-5 | few | TGTGCCAGCAGCTTTGTGGTATGGTACATCCTCTACGAGCAGTACTTC | CASSFVVWYILYEQYF
. | TRBJ2-6 | TRBV24-1 | . | TGTGCCACCAGTGACTCCCCAGGGACGCGCTCCGGGGCCAACGTCCTGACTTTC | CATSDSPGTRSGANVLTF
. | TRBJ2-2 | TRBV27 | . | TGTGCCAGCAGTTTGGGTAGTATCTGGGAGCTGTTTTTT | CASSLGSIWELFF
. | TRBJ2-5 | TRBV5-1 | . | TGCGCCAGCAGCTTCACAGGGCGCCAAGAGACCCAGTACTTC | CASSFTGRQETQYF
. | TRBJ2-1 | TRBV2 | . | TGTGCCAGTAAAGAGGGCAGGAGCTCCTACAATGAGCAGTTCTTC | CASKEGRSSYNEQFF
TRBD2 | TRBJ2-3 | TRBV18 | . | TGTGCCAGCTCACCTAGCGGGGGAGTAGGAGGCACAGATACGCAGTATTTT | CASSPSGGVGGTDTQYF